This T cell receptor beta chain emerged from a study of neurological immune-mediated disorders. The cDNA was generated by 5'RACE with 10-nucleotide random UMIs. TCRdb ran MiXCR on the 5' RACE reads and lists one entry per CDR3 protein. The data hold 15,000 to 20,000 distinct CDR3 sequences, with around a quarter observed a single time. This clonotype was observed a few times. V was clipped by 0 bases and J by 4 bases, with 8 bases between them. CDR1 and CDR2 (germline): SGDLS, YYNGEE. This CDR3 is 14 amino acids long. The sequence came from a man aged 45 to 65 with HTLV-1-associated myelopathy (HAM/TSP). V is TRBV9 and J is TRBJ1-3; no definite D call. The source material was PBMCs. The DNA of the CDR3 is TGTGCCAGCAGCGTAGCGGCCCAGGGAAACACCATATATTTT. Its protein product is CASSVAAQGNTIYF.